Below are 13 T cell receptor beta chains sequenced from a single sample in a study of Graves' ophthalmopathy and Graves' hyperthyroidism. Beta-chain TCR CDR3 regions were amplified from RNA transcripts. An opening RT-PCR round employed HTBI primers and preceded a second-round multiplex PCR. TCRdb re-called the multiplex PCR reads with MiXCR, one entry per CDR3 protein. The table lists a few hundred thousand distinct CDR3 sequences, 17% of them singletons. Sequencing input: peripheral blood. The receptors shown here come from an adult woman with stable Graves' hyperthyroidism.

The rearrangement uses TRBV28 and TRBJ1-3; D remains unclear. Trimming cost V 2 bases and J 2 bases, with 7 bases left between them. This CDR3 has 14 residues. Looked up from germline, CDR1 is MDHEN and CDR2 is SYDVKM. As DNA, the CDR3 is TGTGCCAGCAGTTTAAGTCTTCCTGGAAACACCATATATTTT. This encodes CASSLSLPGNTIYF.

This clonotype was observed many times. The chain has TRBV7-2 and TRBJ1-5; 8 nucleotides agree with TRBD1. In germline, CDR1 is SGHTA, CDR2 FQGNSA. With 5 bases clipped from V and 6 bases from J, the junction kept 6 bases outside the gene matches. The CDR3 spans 14 residues. CDR3 residues: CASSQTGAGQPQHF. The CDR3 nucleotides are TGTGCCAGCAGCCAGACAGGGGCGGGTCAGCCCCAGCATTTT.

This clonotype has at least ten counts. CDR3 bases: TGTGCCAGCAGTCGAGGTCTAGCGGTGAACACAGATACGCAGTATTTT. Translated, it gives CASSRGLAVNTDTQYF. V usage is TRBV2 and J usage is TRBJ2-3; TRBD2 aligns across 7 bases. In germline, CDR1 is SNHLY, CDR2 FYNNEI. CDR3 size: 16 residues. V was clipped by 5 bases and J by 2 bases; unmatched bases: 10.

In its sample, this clonotype was seen many times. The V gene is TRBV7-2, the J gene TRBJ2-5; D remains unclear. This CDR3 comprises 15 residues. The V end was cut by 2 bases, the J end by 3 bases, with 13 bases between. From germline, CDR1 is SGHTA and CDR2 FQGNSA. The CDR3 here is CASSLLARSEETQYF. In nucleotides, the CDR3 is TGTGCCAGCAGCTTATTAGCTAGGTCGGAAGAGACCCAGTACTTC.

In this sample, this clonotype turned up many times. This rearrangement joins TRBV19 to TRBJ1-5, with D possibly being TRBD1 (5 bases). Germline V gene sequence: CDR1 LNHDA, CDR2 SQIVND (reference sequence). The germline V and J ends were trimmed by 1 base and 3 bases, with 7 bases remaining between them. There are 14 residues in the CDR3. CDR3 nucleotide sequence: TGTGCCAGTAGTATAGGACAGAACAATCAGCCCCAGCATTTT. It specifies CASSIGQNNQPQHF. Drawing the rest from reference TRBV19 and TRBJ1-5, the complete variable domain is DGGITQSPKYLFRKEGQNVTLSCEQNLNHDAMYWYRQDPGQGLRLIYYSQIVNDFQKGDIAEGYSVSREKKESFPLTVTSAQKNPTAFYLCASSIGQNNQPQHFGDGTRLSIL.

At least ten counts were recorded for this clonotype. This chain joins TRBV30 and TRBJ2-7; D is ambiguous. Germline V gene data show CDR1 as GTSNPN and CDR2 as SVGIG (reference sequence). Trimming took 0 bases from V and 4 from J, leaving 4 bases between them. The length of the CDR3 is 11 residues. CDR3 amino acids: CAWSVLYEQYF. DNA of the CDR3: TGTGCCTGGAGTGTACTTTACGAGCAGTACTTC.

This clonotype was picked up a small number of times. A read error may produce the germline difference seen at one junction end. The chain combines TRBV5-5 with TRBJ1-3; TRBD1 is a possible D gene (6 bases). CDR1 and CDR2 from the germline V gene are SGHKS and YYEKEE (reference sequence). The CDR3 totals 10 residues. The CDR3 region has the DNA TGTGCCAGCAGCTGGGACATGCGGGATTTT. It specifies CASSWDMRDF.

The V gene is TRBV18, the J gene TRBJ2-7, with 8 nucleotides matching TRBD2. The V segment lost 0 bases and the J segment 6 bases; nucleotides outside the gene matches: 4. Germline CDR1 is KGHSH and CDR2 is LQKENI. The CDR3 length is 14 residues. CDR3 in amino acids: CASSPPGLVGEQYF. CDR3 in DNA: TGTGCCAGCTCACCACCGGGACTAGTGGGCGAGCAGTACTTC.

Turning to this clonotype: This may stem from a read error, because a much larger clone lies one nucleotide away. The chain employs TRBV4-1 and TRBJ2-7; D is unclear. The CDR3 is 15 residues long. Germline V gene lookup returns CDR1 MGHRA and CDR2 YSYEKL. The CDR3 is CASSQAFGLSYGQYF. CDR3 nucleotides: TGCGCCAGCAGCCAAGCCTTCGGGCTTTCGTACGGGCAGTACTTC.

This clonotype occurred many times. CDR3 amino acids: CASSQDNRRNTEAFF. CDR3 DNA sequence: TGCGCCAGCAGCCAAGATAACAGGAGAAACACTGAAGCTTTCTTT. The rearrangement joins TRBV4-1 to TRBJ1-1; weak D call: TRBD1 (5 bases). Germline CDR1 and CDR2: MGHRA and YSYEKL. There are 15 residues in the CDR3. The ends were cut back, 0 bases at V and 2 bases at J, with 10 bases in the middle.

The V call is TRBV11-2, the J call TRBJ2-5, with 13 bases that match TRBD2. The V gene's germline CDR1 is SGHAT and CDR2 FQNNGV. The CDR3 is 17 residues long. Trimming at V came to 5 bases and at J to 4 bases, leaving 10 bases not matched to a gene. CDR3 nucleotide sequence: TGTGCCAGCAGCCGACTTACTAGCGGGAGGGCCACAGAGACCCAGTACTTC. Amino acids: CASSRLTSGRATETQYF.

This clonotype was observed many times. The gene calls are TRBV19 and TRBJ2-7, with D possibly matching TRBD2 (6 bases). Germline CDR1 and CDR2: LNHDA and SQIVND (reference sequence). V was trimmed by 4 bases and J by 2 bases, leaving 12 bases between them. The CDR3 loop spans 14 amino acids. As DNA, the CDR3 is TGTGCCAGTAGTACGCGGGACGGAACCTACGAGCAGTACTTC. This encodes CASSTRDGTYEQYF. Complete variable domain (other parts from reference TRBV19 and TRBJ2-7): DGGITQSPKYLFRKEGQNVTLSCEQNLNHDAMYWYRQDPGQGLRLIYYSQIVNDFQKGDIAEGYSVSREKKESFPLTVTSAQKNPTAFYLCASSTRDGTYEQYFGPGTRLTVT.

This clonotype has a count of ten or more. The chain couples TRBV7-6 to TRBJ2-5; tentatively, D is TRBD2 (6 bases). The CDR3 totals 13 residues. CDR1 is SGHVS, CDR2 FNYEAQ, per germline. The V gene lost 3 bases and the J gene lost 4 bases, with 9 bases spanning the gap. Written as DNA, the CDR3 is TGTGCCAGCAGCTTTGAACTAGCAGAGACCCAGTACTTC. It codes for CASSFELAETQYF.